In this sample, the clone carrying this TCR beta chain turned up many times. TCR beta CDR3 region amplification was performed from RNA transcripts. RT-PCR in the first round (using the HTBI primer set) targeted the TCR CDR3. MiXCR, applied by TCRdb to the multiplex PCR reads, yields one record per CDR3 protein. This sample has approximately 410,000 distinct CDR3 sequences; approximately 13% occur once, and the top ten carry 5.3%. The sample originates from a study of T cells in Graves' hyperthyroidism and ophthalmopathy. Hyperthyroidism, newly diagnosed and lasting under 2 months, affected patients aged 18 to 65. Diagnoses rested on clinical symptoms, serum thyroxine and TRAb, thyroid ultrasound and orbital computed tomography. The germline CDR1 and CDR2 sequences are SGHRS and YFSETQ. The trim removed 4 bases at V and 4 bases at J, leaving 12 bases unmatched. The CDR3 length is 16 residues.

The V call is TRBV5-1, the J call TRBJ2-7, with 9 bases fitting TRBD1. The clonotype was recovered from a woman aged 18-35 years with Graves' hyperthyroidism. Sample: blood. The CDR3 is CASSLSPGQGIYEQYF. CDR3 coding DNA: TGCGCCAGCAGCCTATCTCCGGGACAGGGAATATACGAGCAGTACTTC.